The clone carrying this T cell receptor beta chain was detected a few times. Its cognate antigen is unknown. The record originates from a study of response to subunit inactivated influenza vaccine. General observations from the study: Authors suggested each seasonal influenza vaccination recruits few new T cells.

TCRdb re-called the RT-PCR reads with MiXCR, one entry per CDR3 protein. This table has roughly 780,000 distinct CDR3 sequences, 15% to 20% appearing once. The CDR3 consists of 16 residues. V trimming: 3 bases; J trimming: 7 bases; junction bases outside the gene matches: 13. CDR1 SGHRS and CDR2 YFSETQ come from the germline V gene. The genes are TRBV5-1 and TRBJ1-2, with 9 bases lining up with TRBD1. Sequenced here: PBMCs from blood, sampled about 5 days after vaccination. The receptor's source is a man aged 50-59 years who received an inactivated influenza vaccine. CDR3 protein: CASSSSGTGTYGGYTF. CDR3 bases: TGCGCCAGCAGCTCTTCCGGGACAGGGACCTATGGTGGCTACACCTTC. Looking up the rest from reference TRBV5-1 and TRBJ1-2 gives the full variable domain: KAGVTQTPRYLIKTRGQQVTLSCSPISGHRSVSWYQQTPGQGLQFLFEYFSETQRNKGNFPGRFSGRQFSNSRSEMNVSTLELGDSALYLCASSSSGTGTYGGYTFGSGTRLTVV.